This TCR beta chain was retrieved from a study of cytotoxic CD8 clonotypes in ibrutinib-treated CLL listed by TCRdb under 2021. For the wider study: The cohort was composed of roughly ten relapsed/refractory and approximately 16 treatment-naive patients; IGHV unmutated status was identified in roughly 18 patients. Every remission and progressive disease sample was obtained while ibrutinib was still being received by the patients. An average of about 260,000 productive templates and tens of thousands of productive rearrangements was obtained per sample. The response samples were drawn at a median of approximately 11 months into treatment, with a range of about 6 to 40 months. Partial responses were observed in about 25 patients and complete responses in 2; after a median follow-up of 68 months, remission was maintained in around 14 patients and progression was observed in approximately twelve. Longitudinal samples were available for about 30% of the roughly 86 trial participants. Cryopreserved peripheral blood mononuclear cells were obtained before treatment, at response, and at either sustained remission or disease progression.

There are 18 amino acids in the CDR3, from cysteine to phenylalanine inclusive. Only the CDR3 region is kept as DNA, spanning 54 bases read in frame from base 1. As encoded in the germline V gene (reference sequence), CDR1 is GTSNPN while CDR2 is SVGIG. V and J are trimmed by 5 bases and 0 bases, and the gene matches miss 13 bases of the junction. Study-wide findings and limitations: Sampling times were not matched between sustained-remission and progressing patients, and lymph node repertoires were not studied. Public clonotypes were rare and either shrank or stayed stable during treatment, and the rise in clonality at ibrutinib response reflected expansion of private clonotypes. At baseline, clonality was higher than in age-matched healthy donors and showed a strong correlation with circulating CD8+ T-cell counts. An increase in clonality was observed at ibrutinib response, with clonality remaining stable during sustained remission and falling back toward baseline at progression.

The sample's time point, from its label and the paper: approximately eleven months on ibrutinib. For TCR beta library preparation, roughly 1.8 micrograms of genomic DNA was extracted from cryopreserved PBMCs. Longitudinal blood samples from CLL patients on ibrutinib monotherapy were analyzed using high-throughput TCR beta sequencing. The patients took part in an open-label, single-center phase 2 trial of ibrutinib monotherapy. The goal of deep resolution MiSeq sequencing was a depth between 1 in 1 million and 1 in 200,000 T cells, and coverage averaged 10x per clonotype. The immunoSEQ hsTCRB Kit was used to generate the TCR beta libraries. The original methods were these. The data were analyzed with ImmunoSEQ Analyzer and ImmunoSEQ Data Assistant, and V, D and J gene assignments followed IMGT definitions. Clonality was computed as one minus normalized Shannon entropy of productive rearrangement frequencies, ranging from 0 to 1. Only overrepresented clonotypes making up at least 0.05% of each patient's repertoire were included in the public clonotype analysis. Around 14 repertoires from age-matched healthy donors, obtained from immuneACCESS, served as clonality controls. TCRdb limited this immuneACCESS table to in-frame rearrangements with V and J called. A share of clones is missing; checked studies link under half to unresolved V genes, and the rest is unexplained. Clonal size and the V and J genes are those of that table, whereas D and trimming came from the DNA. The sample has hundreds of thousands of clones on record, 70% to 75% of them singletons. The ten largest clones represent roughly 6.4% of the sample.

About this clone itself: Its cognate antigen has yet to be identified. Base-call qualities are not available, and no considerably larger clone is one nucleotide away.

This receptor chain uses TRBV30 and TRBJ1-5; TRBD1 fits 10 bases in the junction. The TCR sequence derives from a human donor with chronic lymphocytic leukemia. The specimen comprised PBMCs, sampled after 12 months of ibrutinib treatment. The CDR3 loop reads CAWDRGRSYGHSNQPQHF. The DNA reads TGTGCCTGGGACAGGGGGCGTTCGTACGGGCATAGCAATCAGCCCCAGCATTTT.